These T cell receptor beta chains were read from a single sample in a study of blood T cell repertoires in COVID-19. The protocol was immunoSEQ multiplex PCR, while the TCRdb copy is restricted to in-frame clones and leaves out a portion. This table has 150,000 or so clones, 70% to 90% appearing once. Sequences were obtained from peripheral blood. Every receptor here comes from a man aged 60 to 69 with acute or convalescent COVID-19. The CDR3 runs from the conserved cysteine through the conserved F or W. The D gene is left open where the match is weak. Size tells how often a clone was seen (once, few, many) or the class of an expanded clone, and some rows leave it out.

TRBD2	TRBV18	TRBJ2-7	-	CASSLSGLAAYEQYF	TGTGCCAGCTCACTATCGGGACTAGCCGCCTACGAGCAGTACTTC
-	TRBV12-5	TRBJ2-5	-	CASGKQGWETQYF	TGTGCTAGTGGCAAACAGGGCTGGGAGACCCAGTACTTC
-	TRBV27	TRBJ1-2	-	CASSLNVGGGYGYTF	TGTGCCAGCAGTTTGAATGTGGGGGGGGGCTATGGCTACACCTTC
TRBD1	TRBV5-5	TRBJ2-2	-	CASIPTGTGFSTGELFF	TGTGCCAGCATCCCGACCGGGACAGGATTCTCCACCGGGGAGCTGTTTTTT
TRBD1	TRBV6-1	TRBJ2-7	-	CASNRGQGDPYEQYF	TGTGCCAGCAATCGAGGACAGGGCGACCCCTACGAGCAGTACTTC
TRBD1	TRBV13	TRBJ1-2	-	CASRQTGGDGYTF	TGTGCCAGCAGACAGACAGGGGGCGATGGCTACACCTTC
-	TRBV11-2	TRBJ2-4	-	CASSLLLRGDIQYF	TGTGCCAGCAGCTTACTTCTCAGGGGGGACATTCAGTACTTC
TRBD1	TRBV24-1	TRBJ2-6	-	CATSAGQGVSGANVLTF	TGTGCCACCAGTGCCGGACAGGGAGTCTCTGGGGCCAACGTCCTGACTTTC
-	TRBV3-1/TRBV3-2	TRBJ1-1	-	CASSQIDTEAFF	TGTGCCAGCAGCCAAATAGACACTGAAGCTTTCTTT
TRBD1	TRBV28	TRBJ1-1	-	CATYRGGPGAFF	TGTGCCACATACAGGGGAGGTCCTGGGGCTTTCTTT
-	TRBV4-2	TRBJ2-7	once	CASSQDGGSAEQYF	TGTGCCAGCAGCCAAGATGGCGGCTCGGCCGAGCAGTACTTC
-	TRBV5-1	TRBJ2-7	-	CASRPGGRTYEQYF	TGCGCCAGCAGGCCGGGTGGGAGGACCTACGAGCAGTACTTC
TRBD2	TRBV27	TRBJ2-2	-	CASSFFGRLDTGELFF	TGTGCCAGCAGTTTCTTCGGGAGGCTTGACACCGGGGAGCTGTTTTTT
-	TRBV10-3	TRBJ1-4	-	CAISESGVYEKLFF	TGTGCCATCAGTGAGTCAGGGGTATATGAAAAACTGTTTTTT
TRBD2	TRBV9	TRBJ2-1	-	CASSATSGPVDEQFF	TGTGCCAGCAGCGCCACTAGCGGCCCGGTGGATGAGCAGTTCTTC
TRBD2	TRBV19	TRBJ2-4	-	CASSIGSGELAKNIQYF	TGTGCCAGTAGTATAGGAAGCGGGGAACTAGCCAAAAACATTCAGTACTTC
TRBD1	TRBV19	TRBJ1-2	-	CASRKAAVGTGTAYGYTF	TGTGCCAGTAGAAAAGCCGCCGTTGGTACCGGGACAGCTTATGGCTACACCTTC
-	TRBV11-2	TRBJ2-1	-	CASSLDGPGEQFF	TGTGCCAGCAGCTTGGATGGACCGGGAGAGCAGTTCTTC
-	TRBV28	TRBJ1-2	-	CASLGRWGGYTF	TGTGCCAGCCTCGGGAGATGGGGTGGCTACACCTTC
TRBD1	TRBV5-1	TRBJ2-3	-	CASSPAGTGLTDTQYF	TGCGCCAGCAGCCCCGCCGGGACAGGTTTAACAGATACGCAGTATTTT
-	TRBV9	TRBJ1-2	-	CASSVGPSGGYGYTF	TGTGCCAGCAGCGTTGGACCCTCGGGGGGCTATGGCTACACCTTC
-	TRBV7-9	TRBJ1-3	-	CASSPSAGNTIYF	TGTGCCAGCAGCCCCTCCGCTGGAAACACCATATATTTT
TRBD2	TRBV4-1	TRBJ2-1	-	CASSPASGPNEQFF	TGCGCCAGCTCCCCGGCTAGCGGCCCCAATGAGCAGTTCTTC
TRBD2	TRBV5-1	TRBJ2-7	-	CASSLDFTSGGTSYEQYF	TGCGCCAGCAGCTTGGACTTTACTAGCGGGGGGACCTCCTACGAGCAGTACTTC
-	TRBV25-1	TRBJ2-5	-	CASSDGWRFLETQYF	TGTGCCAGCAGTGATGGATGGAGATTTTTGGAGACCCAGTACTTC
TRBD1	TRBV7-6	TRBJ1-2	-	CASSLVTGQGSYGYTF	TGTGCCAGCAGCTTAGTCACCGGACAGGGGAGCTATGGCTACACCTTC
TRBD1	TRBV9	TRBJ2-2	-	CASSVAPGTGGAGELFF	TGTGCCAGCAGCGTAGCTCCCGGGACAGGGGGGGCCGGGGAGCTGTTTTTT
-	TRBV7-8	TRBJ2-2	-	CASSLGLAGAGTPGSCFF	-
TRBD1	TRBV19	TRBJ2-3	-	CASSWTGLLTDTQYF	TGTGCCAGTAGTTGGACAGGCCTACTCACAGATACGCAGTATTTT
TRBD2	TRBV4-2	TRBJ2-7	-	CASSQPSSGRSSYEQYF	TGTGCCAGCAGCCAACCATCTAGCGGGAGGAGCTCCTACGAGCAGTACTTC
-	TRBV28	TRBJ1-2	-	CAISSRTIRGYTF	TGTGCCATAAGCTCCCGGACAATTCGAGGCTACACCTTC
TRBD2	TRBV27	TRBJ2-7	few	CASSLSGLKSYEQYF	TGTGCCAGCAGTTTATCGGGACTAAAATCCTACGAGCAGTACTTC
-	TRBV11-2	TRBJ2-1	-	CASSLVLGGASYNEQFF	TGTGCCAGCAGCTTAGTTTTGGGCGGGGCCTCCTACAATGAGCAGTTCTTC
TRBD1	TRBV7-3	TRBJ2-1	-	CASSPVGWDRGEQFF	TGTGCCAGCAGCCCAGTCGGTTGGGACAGGGGTGAGCAGTTCTTC
TRBD1	TRBV29-1	TRBJ2-3	-	CSARTGAQYF	TGCAGCGCAAGGACAGGGGCGCAGTATTTT
TRBD1	TRBV7-9	TRBJ1-1	once	CASSLPDRSHTEAFF	TGTGCCAGCAGCCTACCGGACAGGTCCCACACTGAAGCTTTCTTT
TRBD2	TRBV28	TRBJ2-3	-	CASTRPSGNAYTQYF	TGTGCCAGCACCCGACCCAGCGGGAACGCATATACGCAGTATTTT
TRBD2	TRBV7-3	TRBJ2-1	-	CASSLRSSGINEQFF	TGTGCCAGCAGCTTAAGGTCTAGCGGGATAAATGAGCAGTTCTTC
-	TRBV28	TRBJ1-5	-	CASSLFQTGNNQPQHF	TGTGCCAGCAGTTTATTCCAGACAGGAAACAATCAGCCCCAGCATTTT
-	TRBV7-2	TRBJ1-1	-	CASSSYPRNGDTEAFF	TGTGCCAGCAGCTCGTACCCGAGAAACGGGGACACTGAAGCTTTCTTT
-	TRBV16	TRBJ2-3	-	CASSLSGSGRTDTQYF	TGTGCCAGCAGCCTCTCGGGGAGCGGCCGCACAGATACGCAGTATTTT
TRBD1	TRBV5-1	TRBJ1-6	-	CASSSRTGSSPLHF	TGCGCCAGCAGCTCGCGGACAGGGAGTTCACCCCTCCACTTT
TRBD2	TRBV10-2	TRBJ2-7	-	CASSEPTTSGSYEQYF	TGCGCCAGCAGTGAGCCAACGACTAGCGGCTCCTACGAGCAGTACTTC
-	TRBV19	TRBJ2-5	-	CASSLRIRGVSAKETQYF	TGTGCCAGTAGCCTCAGGATCAGGGGAGTCTCGGCAAAAGAGACCCAGTACTTC
-	TRBV29-1	TRBJ2-2	-	CSVTEGGELFF	TGCAGCGTGACGGAGGGGGGGGAGCTGTTTTTT
-	TRBV2	TRBJ1-1	once	CASSVYSRDTEAFF	TGTGCCAGCAGTGTCTATTCTCGAGACACTGAAGCTTTCTTT
TRBD2	TRBV2	TRBJ2-5	-	CASSPGLAGEGTQYF	TGTGCCAGCAGCCCCGGACTAGCGGGAGAGGGGACCCAGTACTTC
TRBD2	TRBV5-1	TRBJ2-3	-	CASSLEGGPDTQYF	TGCGCCAGCAGCCTCGAGGGAGGGCCAGATACGCAGTATTTT
-	TRBV5-5	TRBJ2-7	-	CASSLTGTNEQYF	TGTGCCAGCAGCTTGACAGGGACCAACGAGCAGTACTTC
-	TRBV28	TRBJ1-3	-	CASSAGWRNTIYF	TGTGCCAGCAGCGCGGGGTGGAGGAACACCATATATTTT
-	TRBV5-1	TRBJ1-6	-	CASSLDSGSSYNSPLHF	TGCGCCAGCAGCTTGGACAGTGGGAGCTCCTATAATTCACCCCTCCACTTT